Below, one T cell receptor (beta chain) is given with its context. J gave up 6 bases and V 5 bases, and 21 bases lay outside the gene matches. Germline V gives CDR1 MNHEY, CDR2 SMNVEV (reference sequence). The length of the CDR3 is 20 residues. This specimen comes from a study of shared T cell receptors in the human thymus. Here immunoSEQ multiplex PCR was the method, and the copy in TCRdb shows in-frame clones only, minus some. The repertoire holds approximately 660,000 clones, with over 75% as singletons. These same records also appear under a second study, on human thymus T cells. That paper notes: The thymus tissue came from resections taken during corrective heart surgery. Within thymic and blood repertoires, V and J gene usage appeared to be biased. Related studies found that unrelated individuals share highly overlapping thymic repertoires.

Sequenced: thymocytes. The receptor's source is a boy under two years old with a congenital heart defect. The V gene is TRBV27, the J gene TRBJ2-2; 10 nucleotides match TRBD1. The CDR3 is CASSVRQGAGPRELAGELFF. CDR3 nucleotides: TGTGCCAGCAGTGTACGACAGGGGGCAGGTCCGAGGGAGTTGGCCGGGGAGCTGTTTTTT.